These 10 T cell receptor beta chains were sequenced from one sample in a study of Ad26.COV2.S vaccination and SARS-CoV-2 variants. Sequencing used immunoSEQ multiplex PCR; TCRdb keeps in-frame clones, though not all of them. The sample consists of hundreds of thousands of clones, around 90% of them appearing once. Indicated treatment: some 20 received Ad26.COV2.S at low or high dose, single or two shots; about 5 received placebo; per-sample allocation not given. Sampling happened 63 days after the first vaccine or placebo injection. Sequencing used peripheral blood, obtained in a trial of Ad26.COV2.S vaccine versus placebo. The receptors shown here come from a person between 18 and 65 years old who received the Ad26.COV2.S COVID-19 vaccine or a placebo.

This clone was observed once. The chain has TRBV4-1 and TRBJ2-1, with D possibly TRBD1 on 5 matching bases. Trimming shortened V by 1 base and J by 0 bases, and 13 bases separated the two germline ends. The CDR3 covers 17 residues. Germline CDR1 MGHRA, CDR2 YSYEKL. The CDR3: CASSQVRGPSSYNEQFF. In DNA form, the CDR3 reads TGCGCCAGCAGCCAAGTAAGGGGCCCGAGCTCCTACAATGAGCAGTTCTTC.

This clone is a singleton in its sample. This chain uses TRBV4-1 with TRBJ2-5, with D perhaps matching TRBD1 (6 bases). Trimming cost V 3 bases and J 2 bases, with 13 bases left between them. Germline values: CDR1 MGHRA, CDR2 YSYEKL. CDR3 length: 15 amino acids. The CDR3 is CASSHGTLTQETQYF. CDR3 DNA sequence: TGCGCCAGCAGCCATGGGACACTGACGCAAGAGACCCAGTACTTC.

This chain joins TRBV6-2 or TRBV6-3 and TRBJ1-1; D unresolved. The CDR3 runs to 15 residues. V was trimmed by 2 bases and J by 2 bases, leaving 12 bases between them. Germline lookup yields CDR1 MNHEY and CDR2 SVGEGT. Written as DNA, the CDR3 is TGTGCCAGCAGTTACCCTGCCCGTACTAACACTGAAGCTTTCTTT. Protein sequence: CASSYPARTNTEAFF.

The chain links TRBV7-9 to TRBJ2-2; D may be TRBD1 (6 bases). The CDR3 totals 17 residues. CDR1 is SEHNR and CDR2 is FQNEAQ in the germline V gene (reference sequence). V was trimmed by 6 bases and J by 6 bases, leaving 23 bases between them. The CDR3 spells CASRPPGQGLGPGELFF. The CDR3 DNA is TGTGCCAGCAGACCCCCAGGCCAGGGGTTGGGTCCCGGGGAGCTGTTTTTT. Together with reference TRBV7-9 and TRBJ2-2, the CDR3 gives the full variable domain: DTGVSQNPRHKITKRGQNVTFRCDPISEHNRLYWYRQTLGQGPEFLTYFQNEAQLEKSRLLSDRFSAERPKGSFSTLEIQRTEQGDSAMYLCASRPPGQGLGPGELFFGEGSRLTVL.

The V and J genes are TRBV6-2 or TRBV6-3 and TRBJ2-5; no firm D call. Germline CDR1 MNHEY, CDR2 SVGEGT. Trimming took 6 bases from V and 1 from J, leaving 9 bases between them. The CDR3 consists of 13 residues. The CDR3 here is CASSGNSQETQYF. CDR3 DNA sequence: TGTGCCAGCAGCGGAAATAGCCAAGAGACCCAGTACTTC.

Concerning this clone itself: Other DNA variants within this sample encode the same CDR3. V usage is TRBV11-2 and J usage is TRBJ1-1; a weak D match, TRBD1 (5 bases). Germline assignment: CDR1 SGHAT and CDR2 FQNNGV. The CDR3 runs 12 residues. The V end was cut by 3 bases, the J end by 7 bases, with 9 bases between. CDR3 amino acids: CASSLGTGEAFF. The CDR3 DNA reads TGTGCCAGCAGCTTGGGGACGGGTGAAGCTTTCTTT.

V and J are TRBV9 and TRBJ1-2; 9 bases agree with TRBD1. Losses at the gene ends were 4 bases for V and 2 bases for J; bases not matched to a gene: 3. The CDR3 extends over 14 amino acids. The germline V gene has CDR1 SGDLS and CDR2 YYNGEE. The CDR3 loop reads CASSKGQGNYGYTF. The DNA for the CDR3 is TGTGCCAGCAGCAAAGGACAGGGGAACTATGGCTACACCTTC.

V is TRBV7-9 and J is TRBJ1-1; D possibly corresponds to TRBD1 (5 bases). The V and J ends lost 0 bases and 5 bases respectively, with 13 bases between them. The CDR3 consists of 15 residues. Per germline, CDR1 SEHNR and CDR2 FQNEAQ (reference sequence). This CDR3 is CASSLAQGTVTEAFF. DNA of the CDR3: TGTGCCAGCAGCTTAGCGCAGGGTACAGTAACTGAAGCTTTCTTT.

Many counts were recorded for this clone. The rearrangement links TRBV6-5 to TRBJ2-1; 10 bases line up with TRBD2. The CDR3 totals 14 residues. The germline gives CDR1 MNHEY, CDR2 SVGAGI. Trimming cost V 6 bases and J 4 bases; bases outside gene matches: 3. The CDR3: CASRTSGDYNEQFF. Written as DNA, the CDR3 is TGTGCCAGCAGAACTAGCGGGGATTACAATGAGCAGTTCTTC.

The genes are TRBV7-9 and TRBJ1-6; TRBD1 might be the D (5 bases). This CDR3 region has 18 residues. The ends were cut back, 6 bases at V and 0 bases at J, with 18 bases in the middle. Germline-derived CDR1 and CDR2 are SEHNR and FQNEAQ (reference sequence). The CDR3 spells CASRPRDGPSSYNSPLHF. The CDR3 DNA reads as TGTGCCAGCAGACCCCGGGACGGTCCGAGCTCCTATAATTCACCCCTCCACTTT.